One sample yielded the 20 T cell receptor beta chains listed below, sequenced in a study of control samples from healthy donors and cancer patients. Generated by immunoSEQ multiplex PCR, the TCRdb table keeps only in-frame clones and is missing some. The sample contains about 160,000 clones, 80% to 90% of which appear only once. The sequenced material came from blood. These receptors originate from a young man in good health.

This clone was recorded a few times. DNA for the CDR3: TGTGCCAGCAGTCTCGGGGGAGAGCAGTACTTC. This sequence encodes CASSLGGEQYF. The V call is TRBV28, the J call TRBJ2-7, with a weak D call TRBD2 (6 bases). Germline CDR1 is MDHEN and CDR2 is SYDVKM. This CDR3 is built from 11 residues. Trimming removed 5 bases from V and 7 bases from J, with 9 bases in between.

The V call is TRBV10-3, the J call TRBJ2-7; 8 nucleotides match TRBD1. CDR1 and CDR2 (germline): ENHRY, SYGVKD. CDR3 length: 15 residues. The V and J ends lost 5 bases and 5 bases, in that order; junction bases with no gene match: 11. This CDR3 reads CAISPLTGVENEQYF. In nucleotides, the CDR3 is TGTGCCATCAGTCCGTTGACAGGGGTAGAGAACGAGCAGTACTTC.

The count of this clone is one. The V gene is TRBV11-1, the J gene TRBJ2-7; 7 bases are shared with TRBD1. From germline, CDR1 is SGHAT and CDR2 FQDESV (reference sequence). The junction had 10 bases not matched to a gene; V was cut back by 8 bases and J by 3 bases. The CDR3 consists of 14 residues. The CDR3: CASGPYGTDYEQYF. DNA for the CDR3: TGTGCCAGCGGCCCATACGGGACAGACTACGAGCAGTACTTC. Combining the CDR3 with reference TRBV11-1 and TRBJ2-7 gives the whole variable domain EAEVAQSPRYKITEKSQAVAFWCDPISGHATLYWYRQILGQGPELLVQFQDESVVDDSQLPKDRFSAERLKGVDSTLKIQPAELGDSAMYLCASGPYGTDYEQYFGPGTRLTVT.

This chain links TRBV19 with TRBJ2-7; D may be TRBD2 (6 bases). The germline V gene has CDR1 LNHDA and CDR2 SQIVND (reference sequence). V was shortened by 4 bases and J by 4 bases, with 11 bases between the two germline ends. This CDR3 has 13 amino acids. CDR3 protein: CASSRRGGYEQYF. The CDR3 DNA follows: TGTGCCAGTAGTAGGAGGGGAGGATACGAGCAGTACTTC.

The chain has TRBV28 and TRBJ2-7; D may be TRBD2 (5 bases). The germline V and J ends were trimmed by 3 bases and 6 bases, with 18 bases remaining between them. This CDR3 has 15 residues. Germline CDR1 and CDR2: MDHEN and SYDVKM. CDR3 coding DNA: TGTGCCAGCAGTTTCGGGGTGGTGGGGAAGGTCGAGCAGTACTTC. Translating gives CASSFGVVGKVEQYF.

The chain is built from TRBV6-5 and TRBJ2-7; D remains ambiguous. Germline V gene sequence: CDR1 MNHEY, CDR2 SVGAGI. The CDR3 has 14 amino acids. Trimming shortened V by 5 bases and J by 7 bases, and 18 bases separated the two germline ends. The CDR3 region has the DNA TGTGCCAGCAGTCACAGCCTCTCCTTAGAGGAGCAGTACTTC. Protein: CASSHSLSLEEQYF.

This clone appeared a few times. The CDR3 spells CASSRGGAGAQETQYF. The CDR3 DNA reads as TGTGCCAGCAGCCGAGGGGGCGCGGGGGCGCAAGAGACCCAGTACTTC. V gene TRBV5-5 combines with J gene TRBJ2-5; the D call may be TRBD1 or TRBD2 (7 bases each). The CDR3 covers 16 residues. The germline V gene encodes CDR1 SGHKS and CDR2 YYEKEE (reference sequence). V dropped 4 bases and J dropped 2 bases, with 18 bases sitting between them.

The genes are TRBV24-1 and TRBJ2-3, with a possible D match to TRBD2 (6 bases). With 6 bases removed from V and 8 bases from J, the gap between germline ends came to 14 bases. The CDR3 length is 13 residues. The germline CDR1 and CDR2 sequences are KGHDR and SFDVKD. CDR3 in DNA: TGTGCCACCAGTACGACTAGTCAAGGTACGCAGTATTTT. It yields the protein CATSTTSQGTQYF.

This chain joins TRBV7-9 and TRBJ1-2; 9 bases match TRBD1. CDR1 is SEHNR and CDR2 is FQNEAQ in the germline V gene (reference sequence). The CDR3 has 15 residues. V shed 3 bases and J 5 bases; nucleotides not matched to a gene: 7. The CDR3 region is CASSFIGQGIYGYTF. In DNA form, the CDR3 reads TGTGCCAGCAGCTTCATCGGACAGGGGATATATGGCTACACCTTC.

The CDR3 coding sequence is TGTGCCAGCAGCTCCACCCCCGGACTATCCCATACGCAGTATTTT. Its translation is CASSSTPGLSHTQYF. The chain joins TRBV7-9 to TRBJ2-3; a weak D match, TRBD2 (6 bases). V lost 4 bases, J lost 7 bases, and 18 bases lay in between. The CDR3 has 15 residues. Germline loops: CDR1 SEHNR, CDR2 FQNEAQ (reference sequence).

Here the CDR3 reads CATSERRILYNEQFF. CDR3 bases: TGTGCCACCTCAGAGAGGCGGATCCTGTACAATGAGCAGTTCTTC. This chain links TRBV5-8 with TRBJ2-1; D remains unclear. The CDR3 has 15 amino acids. Germline assignment: CDR1 SGHTS and CDR2 YDEGEE. V lost 9 bases, J lost 4 bases, and 20 bases lay in between.

This clone was observed a few times. This chain uses TRBV27 with TRBJ2-7; 14 bases are shared with TRBD2. Germline V gene data show CDR1 as MNHEY and CDR2 as SMNVEV (reference sequence). V gave up 5 bases and J gave up 4 bases; unmatched junction bases: 7. This CDR3 is built from 16 residues. In DNA, the CDR3 is TGTGCCAGCAGTAGACAGGGACTAGCGGGAGTTTACGAGCAGTACTTC. It is translated as CASSRQGLAGVYEQYF.

The chain joins TRBV7-8 to TRBJ2-5, with 7 bases fitting TRBD2. The CDR3 covers 15 residues. Unmatched junction bases numbered 7, after V lost 1 base and J lost 5 bases. In germline, CDR1 is SGHVS, CDR2 FQNEAQ. The chain's CDR3 is CASSLVGGVFETQYF. The CDR3 bases are TGTGCCAGCAGCTTAGTGGGGGGGGTTTTCGAGACCCAGTACTTC.

The chain couples TRBV4-3 to TRBJ2-1; 7 bases align to TRBD2. From germline, CDR1 is LGHNA and CDR2 YSLEER. This CDR3 spans 16 amino acids. The V segment lost 0 bases and the J segment 4 bases; nucleotides outside the gene matches: 6. DNA for the CDR3: TGCGCCAGCAGCCAAGAGTTCGCTAGCGGATACAATGAGCAGTTCTTC. It translates to CASSQEFASGYNEQFF.

The rearrangement uses TRBV24-1 and TRBJ2-3; 9 bases agree with TRBD2. Losses at the gene ends were 5 bases for V and 2 bases for J; bases not matched to a gene: 10. The CDR3 is 17 residues long. CDR1 and CDR2 from the germline V gene are KGHDR and SFDVKD. CDR3 sequence (DNA): TGTGCCACCAGTGGAGCGGGGGGAGGGCTTGACACAGATACGCAGTATTTT. Residues: CATSGAGGGLDTDTQYF.

The J gene is TRBJ1-2, the V gene TRBV28; 7 positions match TRBD1. Germline CDR1 is MDHEN and CDR2 is SYDVKM. J was trimmed by 5 bases and V by 7 bases; bases with no gene match: 16. The CDR3 runs to 16 residues. CDR3 sequence reads: CASTNPQGTEIYGYTF. The DNA of the CDR3 is TGTGCCAGCACTAACCCCCAGGGGACAGAAATTTATGGCTACACCTTC.

This clone has a handful of counts. The chain uses TRBV5-6 and TRBJ2-7; 13 bases align to TRBD2. Losses at the gene ends were 4 bases for V and 7 bases for J; bases not matched to a gene: 11. CDR1 is SGHDT and CDR2 is YYEEEE in the germline V gene. The CDR3 runs 16 residues. CDR3 amino acids: CASSRGGTSGMSEQYF. Written as DNA, the CDR3 is TGTGCCAGCAGCCGTGGGGGGACTAGCGGGATGAGTGAGCAGTACTTC.

The V call is TRBV29-1, the J call TRBJ2-7; 11 bases line up with TRBD2. This CDR3 region has 14 residues. Per the germline V gene, CDR1 is SQVTM and CDR2 is ANQGSEA. Trimming cost V 6 bases and J 4 bases; bases outside gene matches: 8. The CDR3 coding sequence is TGCAGCGTGGAACTAGCGGGAGTTCCTTACGAGCAGTACTTC. This gives the protein CSVELAGVPYEQYF.

The chain has TRBV5-8 and TRBJ2-2; D is uncertain. Per germline, CDR1 SGHTS and CDR2 YDEGEE. Trimming removed 2 bases at V and 4 bases at J, with 12 bases between. The CDR3 length is 15 residues. The CDR3 sequence is CASSFKVVSTGELFF. The CDR3 nucleotides are TGTGCCAGCAGCTTTAAGGTGGTTAGCACCGGGGAGCTGTTTTTT.

The V gene is TRBV6-1, the J gene TRBJ1-1; 7 bases map to TRBD1. Germline lookup yields CDR1 MNHNS and CDR2 SASEGT. The trim removed 2 bases at V and 1 base at J, leaving 10 bases unmatched. This CDR3 region has 17 residues. Written as DNA, the CDR3 is TGTGCCAGCAGTGAAACAGGGGTGTTAGGACGGAACACTGAAGCTTTCTTT. Protein sequence: CASSETGVLGRNTEAFF.